This T cell receptor (beta chain) is drawn from a study of T-cell memory formation after mild COVID-19. There are a few counts of this clonotype. MiXCR was run by TCRdb on the 5' RACE reads, yielding one entry per CDR3 protein. The table records around 370,000 distinct CDR3 sequences, more than 20% of them present only once. The sequenced sample was PBMCs or a T cell subset sorted from them (not recorded which). The TCR was taken from an adult woman who had mild COVID-19 (a few samples of this study predate the infection). Cell type and time point are not known.

The CDR3 loop reads CASSPSGGMDSPLHF. CDR3 in DNA: TGTGCCAGCAGTCCGTCTGGCGGGATGGATTCACCCCTCCACTTT. This chain joins TRBV12-3 or TRBV12-4 and TRBJ1-6, with D unresolved. Deletions cut 5 bases from V and 8 bases from J, with 16 bases between. CDR3 length: 15 amino acids.